This TCR beta chain was sequenced in a study of blood T cell repertoires in COVID-19. Study at large: PBMCs, B-cell-depleted T cells, or T cells were the source of the cDNA or gDNA that made up the material.

This clone has a single count. Using immunoSEQ multiplex PCR, the repertoire was profiled, and TCRdb retains in-frame clones only, with some absent. The sample has about 62,000 clones, 80% to 90% seen once; the top ten hold 18%. CDR1 MDHEN and CDR2 SYDVKM come from the germline V gene. V shed 3 bases and J 2 bases; nucleotides not matched to a gene: 9. This CDR3 comprises 16 residues. Material: peripheral blood. The chain is built from TRBV28 and TRBJ1-2; TRBD1 agrees at 7 bases. This TCR was sampled from a woman aged 55-75 years with COVID-19, enrolled during active disease. CDR3 nucleotides: TGTGCCAGCAGTTTGGGGACAGTGCGCCTCAACTATGGCTACACCTTC. This sequence encodes CASSLGTVRLNYGYTF.